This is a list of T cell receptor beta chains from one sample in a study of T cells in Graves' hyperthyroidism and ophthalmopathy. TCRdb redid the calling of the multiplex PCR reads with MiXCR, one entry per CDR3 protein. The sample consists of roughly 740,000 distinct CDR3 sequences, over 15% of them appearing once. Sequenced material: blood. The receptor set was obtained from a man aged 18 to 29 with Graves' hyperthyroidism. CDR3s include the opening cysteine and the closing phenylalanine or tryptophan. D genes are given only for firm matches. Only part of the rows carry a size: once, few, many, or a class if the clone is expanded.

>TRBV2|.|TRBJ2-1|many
CANLVRGKANEQFF
TGTGCCAACCTCGTGAGGGGGAAGGCCAATGAGCAGTTCTTC
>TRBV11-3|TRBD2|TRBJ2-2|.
CASSLASGRGTGELFF
TGTGCCAGCAGCTTAGCCAGCGGGAGGGGCACCGGGGAGCTGTTTTTT
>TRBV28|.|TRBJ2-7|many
CASSFSGTPYEQYF
TGTGCCAGCAGTTTCTCCGGGACTCCTTACGAGCAGTACTTC
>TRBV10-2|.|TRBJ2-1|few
CASSEGGSPANEQFF
TGCGCCAGCAGTGAAGGTGGGTCCCCTGCCAATGAGCAGTTCTTC
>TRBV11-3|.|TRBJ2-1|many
CASSPRGEVSEQFF
TGTGCCAGCAGCCCGAGGGGGGAGGTGAGTGAGCAGTTCTTC
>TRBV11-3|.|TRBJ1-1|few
CASSLAAAMGGAFF
TGTGCCAGCAGCTTAGCGGCCGCGATGGGGGGAGCTTTCTTT
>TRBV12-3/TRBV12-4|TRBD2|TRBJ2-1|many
CASSSGTSVQSSYNEQFF
TGTGCCAGCAGTTCGGGGACTAGCGTCCAGAGCTCCTACAATGAGCAGTTCTTC
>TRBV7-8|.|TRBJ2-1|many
CASSPLPGPKVYNEQFF
TGTGCCAGCAGCCCCCTCCCGGGACCAAAAGTTTACAATGAGCAGTTCTTC
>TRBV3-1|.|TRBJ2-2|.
CASSQVANTGELFF
TGTGCCAGCAGCCAAGTCGCGAACACCGGGGAGCTGTTTTTT
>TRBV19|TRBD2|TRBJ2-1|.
CASRLAGGPNEQFF
TGTGCCAGTCGACTAGCGGGGGGCCCCAATGAGCAGTTCTTC
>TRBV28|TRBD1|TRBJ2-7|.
CASSSPGQGAFEQYF
TGTGCCAGCAGTTCCCCGGGACAGGGGGCTTTCGAGCAGTACTTC
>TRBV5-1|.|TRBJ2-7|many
CASSLDRDLYEQYF
TGCGCCAGCAGCTTGGACAGGGATCTCTACGAGCAGTACTTC
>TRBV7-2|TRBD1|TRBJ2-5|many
CASSSDRAETQYF
TGTGCCAGCAGCTCGGACAGGGCTGAGACCCAGTACTTC
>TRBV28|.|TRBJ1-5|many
CASRTTEGHQPQHF
TGTGCCAGCCGCACTACTGAAGGGCACCAGCCCCAGCATTTT
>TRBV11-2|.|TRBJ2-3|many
CASSLVQGGSTDTQYF
TGTGCCAGCAGCTTAGTCCAGGGAGGCAGCACAGATACGCAGTATTTT
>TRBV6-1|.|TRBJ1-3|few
CASRSANGNTIYF
TGTGCCAGCAGGTCAGCCAATGGAAACACCATATATTTT
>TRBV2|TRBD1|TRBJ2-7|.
CASRLRDRSYEQYF
TGTGCCAGCAGACTCCGGGACAGGTCCTACGAGCAGTACTTC
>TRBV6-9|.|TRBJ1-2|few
CASSYTTRGTNYGYTF
TGTGCCAGCAGTTACACGACCAGGGGAACTAACTATGGCTACACCTTC
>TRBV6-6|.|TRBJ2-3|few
CASSYSGYPDTQYF
TGTGCCAGCAGTTACTCTGGGTATCCAGATACGCAGTATTTT
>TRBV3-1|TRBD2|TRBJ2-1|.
CASSHELAGGLSNEQFF
TGTGCCAGCAGCCATGAGCTAGCGGGAGGGCTCTCGAATGAGCAGTTCTTC
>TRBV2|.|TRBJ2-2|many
CASSWDSNTGELFF
TGTGCCAGCAGTTGGGACTCGAACACCGGGGAGCTGTTTTTT
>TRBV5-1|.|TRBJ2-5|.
CASTSGSRETQYF
TGCGCCAGCACTTCAGGGAGTCGCGAGACCCAGTACTTC
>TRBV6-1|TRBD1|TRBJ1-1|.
CASSPSTGATEAFF
TGTGCCAGCAGTCCATCGACAGGGGCAACTGAAGCTTTCTTT
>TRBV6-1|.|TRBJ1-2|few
CASSPAQTAYGYTF
TGTGCCAGCAGTCCAGCCCAGACCGCTTATGGCTACACCTTC
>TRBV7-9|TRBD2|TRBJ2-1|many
CASSEEGVAGISYNEQFF
TGTGCCAGCAGCGAAGAGGGGGTAGCGGGGATCTCCTACAATGAGCAGTTCTTC
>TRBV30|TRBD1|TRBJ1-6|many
CAWSGGQGRSPLHF
TGTGCCTGGAGTGGGGGACAGGGTCGGTCACCCCTCCACTTT
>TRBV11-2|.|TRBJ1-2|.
CASSQNAGAGYGYTF
TGTGCCAGCAGCCAGAATGCGGGGGCGGGCTATGGCTACACCTTC
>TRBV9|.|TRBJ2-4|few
CASSPEPLDIQYF
TGTGCCAGCAGCCCAGAACCCCTGGACATTCAGTACTTC
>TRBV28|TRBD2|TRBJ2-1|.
CASSRSSGEYNEQFF
TGTGCCAGCAGCCGATCTAGCGGGGAATACAATGAGCAGTTCTTC
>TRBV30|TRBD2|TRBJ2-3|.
CAWIPAGATQYF
TGTGCCTGGATTCCAGCGGGAGCAACGCAGTATTTT
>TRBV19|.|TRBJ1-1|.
CASSIGGVEAFF
TGTGCCAGTAGTATAGGAGGGGTCGAAGCTTTCTTT
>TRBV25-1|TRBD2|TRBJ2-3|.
CASRKGLAGVTDTQYF
TGTGCCAGCAGAAAGGGACTAGCGGGAGTAACAGATACGCAGTATTTT
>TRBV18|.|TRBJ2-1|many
CASAYAGPDNEQFF
TGTGCCAGCGCATACGCGGGCCCGGACAATGAGCAGTTCTTC
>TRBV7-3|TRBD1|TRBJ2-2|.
CASSLGQGIGGELFF
TGTGCCAGCAGCCTGGGACAGGGAATAGGCGGGGAGCTGTTTTTT
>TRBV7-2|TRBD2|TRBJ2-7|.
CASGPPLAGGSHEQYF
TGTGCCAGCGGCCCCCCCCTAGCGGGAGGGTCCCACGAGCAGTACTTC
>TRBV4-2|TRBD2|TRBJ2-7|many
CASSQDWTSSYEQYF
TGTGCCAGCAGCCAAGACTGGACTAGCTCCTACGAGCAGTACTTC
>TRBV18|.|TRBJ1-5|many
CASSPSVSSNQPQHF
TGTGCCAGCTCTCCCAGCGTATCTAGCAATCAGCCCCAGCATTTT
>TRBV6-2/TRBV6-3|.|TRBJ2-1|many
CASRDLVDEQFF
TGTGCCAGCAGGGACTTGGTTGATGAGCAGTTCTTC
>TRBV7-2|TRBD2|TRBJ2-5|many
CASSWGGGERQTQYF
TGTGCCAGCAGCTGGGGTGGGGGGGAGAGGCAGACCCAGTACTTC
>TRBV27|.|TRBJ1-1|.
CASSLGLRMNTEAFF
TGTGCCAGCAGCTTGGGACTAAGGATGAACACTGAAGCTTTCTTT